In this sample, the clone carrying this TCR beta chain turned up a few times. This sample is part of a study of cytomegalovirus exposure and HLA in healthy donors. The PCR employed 60 Vbeta primers together with 13 Jbeta primers. Clones were read by immunoSEQ multiplex PCR, and TCRdb kept only the in-frame ones, dropping some. The data show around 150,000 clones, approximately 9% seen once. The clonotype originates from a male donor in good health and CMV-seronegative. Input material: PBMCs.

In DNA form, the CDR3 reads TGTGCCAGCAGTGTGGCGGTGAGCTCCTACGAGCAGTACTTC. Translating gives CASSVAVSSYEQYF. The chain links TRBV2 to TRBJ2-7; D not certain. Trimming stripped 4 bases from V and 0 bases from J, with 10 bases between. The V gene's germline CDR1 is SNHLY and CDR2 FYNNEI. There are 14 residues in the CDR3.